The next 21 T cell receptor beta chains were all read from a single sample in a study of T cell responses to AZD1222 COVID-19 vaccine (dated by TCRdb to the early 2020s). The time point label of this sample denotes: baseline before first vaccination. The method was the immunoSEQ multiplex PCR assay. What TCRdb holds here is the immuneACCESS table cut down to in-frame rearrangements. Part of the clones is not present; checked against another copy, under half of the missing clones reflect an unresolved V gene, and the others are unexplained. The table for this sample lists fewer than 130,000 clones; about 85% of them were counted only once. The ten top clones hold around 3% of the sample. The source material was peripheral blood, sampled on day 0 of AZD1222 vaccination. The receptors originated from an adult in good health.

The genes are TRBV7-8 and TRBJ1-2; 7 nucleotides align to TRBD1. The CDR3 spans 14 residues. The V gene end was trimmed by 8 bases and the J gene end by 6 bases; junction bases not matched to a gene: 12. Looked up from germline, CDR1 is SGHVS and CDR2 is FQNEAQ. The CDR3 region is CASVPIRGTDGYTF. The CDR3, as DNA: TGTGCCAGCGTACCGATCCGGGGGACAGATGGCTACACCTTC.

The V call is TRBV19, the J call TRBJ2-7, with 8 bases lining up with TRBD2. CDR1 and CDR2 (germline): LNHDA, SQIVND (reference sequence). With V trimmed by 1 base and J by 2 bases, 4 bases remained unmatched. CDR3 size: 15 residues. The CDR3 loop is CASSIVLAATYEQYF. The CDR3 nucleotides read TGTGCCAGTAGTATAGTACTAGCGGCCACCTACGAGCAGTACTTC.

This clone turned up a few times. The genes are TRBV19 and TRBJ1-5, with D perhaps matching TRBD1 (5 bases). Per the germline V gene, CDR1 is LNHDA and CDR2 is SQIVND (reference sequence). Trimming left V 3 bases short and J 2 bases short, with 11 bases between. The CDR3 is 15 amino acids. CDR3 protein: CASSILRGGNQPQHF. The CDR3 nucleotides read TGTGCCAGTAGTATTTTGAGGGGCGGCAATCAGCCCCAGCATTTT.

Concerning this clone: At the DNA level, this CDR3 is encoded by other sequences in the same sample as well. The rearrangement joins TRBV7-2 to TRBJ2-7, with no clear D. The CDR3 has 11 amino acids. Germline V CDR1 and CDR2: SGHTA, FQGNSA. V was shortened by 5 bases and J by 2 bases, with 4 bases between the two germline ends. The DNA for the CDR3 is TGTGCCAGCAGCCTGACCTACGAGCAGTACTTC. Translating it yields CASSLTYEQYF.

This chain joins TRBV5-1 and TRBJ2-3; 9 nucleotides match TRBD1. V dropped 0 bases and J dropped 2; count of bases not matched to a gene: 10. Looked up from germline, CDR1 is SGHRS and CDR2 is YFSETQ. The CDR3 runs 18 residues. Here the CDR3 reads CASSLAGTGTSYTDTQYF. CDR3 in DNA: TGCGCCAGCAGCTTGGCAGGGACAGGGACTTCATACACAGATACGCAGTATTTT.

The rearrangement links TRBV5-1 to TRBJ2-5; D not certain. The CDR3 consists of 12 residues. Trimming took off 1 base at V and 1 base at J, with 2 bases between the two ends. The germline V gene has CDR1 SGHRS and CDR2 YFSETQ. CDR3 in DNA: TGCGCCAGCAGCTTGTCCCAAGAGACCCAGTACTTC. This gives the protein CASSLSQETQYF.

The chain combines TRBV18 with TRBJ2-3, with 11 bases that match TRBD1. CDR3 length: 15 residues. Germline V gene data show CDR1 as KGHSH and CDR2 as LQKENI. V lost 1 base and J lost 4; bases outside the gene matches: 1. In DNA form, the CDR3 reads TGTGCCAGCTCACCACGGACAGGGGGCGCAGATACGCAGTATTTT. This sequence encodes CASSPRTGGADTQYF.

This clone was seen just once. The chain recombines TRBV5-4 with TRBJ1-1, with D perhaps TRBD1 (5 bases). In germline, CDR1 is SGHNT, CDR2 YYREEE (reference sequence). V lost 4 bases and J 6 bases, leaving 19 bases between the germline ends. The CDR3 contains 15 residues. The CDR3 here is CASSSGRGGNPEAFF. The CDR3 DNA reads TGTGCCAGCAGCAGCGGGAGGGGCGGAAACCCTGAAGCTTTCTTT.

This chain connects TRBV19 to TRBJ1-4, with D maybe TRBD1 (5 bases). Trimming cost V 4 bases and J 4 bases, with 10 bases left between them. Germline V gene data show CDR1 as LNHDA and CDR2 as SQIVND (reference sequence). This CDR3 contains 14 residues. This chain's CDR3 is CASSTGTLNEKLFF. CDR3 nucleotides: TGTGCCAGTAGTACCGGGACCCTTAATGAAAAACTGTTTTTT.

This clone appeared a single time. The rearrangement links TRBV6-6 to TRBJ1-5; tentative D call: TRBD1 (5 bases). Trimming took 2 bases from V and 3 from J, leaving 8 bases between them. There are 14 residues in the CDR3. Looked up from germline, CDR1 is MNHNY and CDR2 is SVGAGI (reference sequence). CDR3 in amino acids: CASSYEGINQPQHF. The CDR3, as DNA: TGTGCCAGCAGTTACGAGGGGATCAATCAGCCCCAGCATTTT.

The chain employs TRBV10-1 and TRBJ1-2; 8 nucleotides agree with TRBD1. CDR1 and CDR2 (germline): WNHNN, SYGVQD (reference sequence). The trim removed 11 bases at V and 8 bases at J, leaving 25 bases unmatched. The CDR3 consists of 17 residues. This CDR3 reads CAGNSTGAGFGRGGYTF. The CDR3 coding sequence is TGCGCCGGCAATTCGACAGGGGCCGGCTTTGGGAGGGGAGGCTACACCTTC.

The V and J genes are TRBV18 and TRBJ1-4, with D unclear. CDR3 size: 14 residues. The V end lost 4 bases, the J end lost 6 bases, and 12 bases lay between the germline ends. CDR1 KGHSH and CDR2 LQKENI come from the germline V gene. CDR3 DNA: TGTGCCAGCTCACACGGTTCGAGCGATGAAAAACTGTTTTTT. Protein product: CASSHGSSDEKLFF.

The gene calls are TRBV27 and TRBJ1-5, with D possibly being TRBD1 (5 bases). Germline loops: CDR1 MNHEY, CDR2 SMNVEV (reference sequence). Trimming removed 3 bases from V and 3 bases from J, with 9 bases in between. This CDR3 region has 14 residues. The DNA of the CDR3 is TGTGCCAGCAGTTTGGGGGGAAACAATCAGCCCCAGCATTTT. This gives the protein CASSLGGNNQPQHF.

This chain links TRBV3-1 (or the pseudogene TRBV3-2) with TRBJ1-5; no clear D. This CDR3 is built from 13 residues. The V end was cut by 5 bases, the J end by 0 bases, with 5 bases between. Per germline, CDR1 LGHDT and CDR2 YNNKEL (reference sequence). The CDR3 DNA is TGTGCCAGCAGCTCCTATAGCAATCAGCCCCAGCATTTT. Translation gives CASSSYSNQPQHF.

The chain couples TRBV7-9 to TRBJ2-7; D is uncertain. This CDR3 has 15 residues. V shed 0 bases and J shed 6 bases, with 15 bases lying between them. Germline V gene sequence: CDR1 SEHNR, CDR2 FQNEAQ (reference sequence). The CDR3 protein is CASSLAFPSAAEQYF. CDR3 in DNA: TGTGCCAGCAGCTTAGCCTTCCCATCCGCCGCCGAGCAGTACTTC.

This chain joins TRBV5-6 and TRBJ2-5; D possibly corresponds to TRBD2 (6 bases). V lost 4 bases and J lost 5, with 15 bases in between. CDR1 SGHDT and CDR2 YYEEEE come from the germline V gene. The CDR3 is 14 residues long. The CDR3 bases are TGTGCCAGCAGCAGGGGACTTCCCCCGGAGACCCAGTACTTC. This encodes CASSRGLPPETQYF.

The V and J genes are TRBV12-3 or TRBV12-4 and TRBJ1-1, with D unresolved. The V and J ends lost 5 bases and 7 bases respectively, with 11 bases between them. The CDR3 runs to 12 residues. The CDR3 nucleotides are TGTGCCAGCAGTCTACACCAGGTTGAAGCTTTCTTT. This encodes CASSLHQVEAFF.

J is TRBJ2-3 and V is TRBV28, with 8 bases fitting TRBD1. The CDR3 loop spans 15 amino acids. The J segment lost 7 bases and the V segment lost 3 bases, leaving 9 bases of the junction unmatched. The germline V gene has CDR1 MDHEN and CDR2 SYDVKM. The DNA of the CDR3 is TGTGCCAGCAGTTTTCAGGGGGCGAGTGTGAATACGCAGTATTTT. Its translation is CASSFQGASVNTQYF.

The chain combines TRBV4-2 with TRBJ1-2, with 10 bases identical to TRBD1. J was trimmed by 6 bases and V by 1 base; bases with no gene match: 2. Germline-derived CDR1 and CDR2 are LGHNA and YNFKEQ. This CDR3 region has 14 residues. The CDR3 DNA sequence: TGTGCCAGCAGCCAAGGGACAGGGGGAGATGGCTACACCTTC. It specifies CASSQGTGGDGYTF.

This chain links TRBV2 with TRBJ1-2; D is undetermined. Germline CDR1 SNHLY, CDR2 FYNNEI. This CDR3 comprises 14 residues. Trimming cost V 2 bases and J 1 base, with 8 bases left between them. The DNA for the CDR3 is TGTGCCAGCAGTGAACGGGGAGGTAACTATGGCTACACCTTC. Its protein product is CASSERGGNYGYTF.

The chain links TRBV24-1 to TRBJ1-6, with D maybe TRBD1 (5 bases). V lost 9 bases to trimming and J lost 1 base, with 6 bases between them. This CDR3 is built from 13 residues. Germline V gives CDR1 KGHDR, CDR2 SFDVKD. The CDR3 loop reads CATGGSYNSPLHF. In DNA, the CDR3 is TGTGCCACCGGGGGTTCCTATAATTCACCCCTCCACTTT.